This TCR beta chain was profiled in a study of T cells in tumors after PD-1 blockade. The repertoire was sequenced with immunoSEQ multiplex PCR; TCRdb's copy has only in-frame clones and lacks some. The table records approximately 47,000 clones, 65% to 80% of them present only once. Input was 616 ng to 6,004 ng of genomic DNA from tumor or blood. Per the germline V gene, CDR1 is SGHKS and CDR2 is YYEKEE (reference sequence). Trimming removed 2 bases at V and 2 bases at J, with 19 bases between. The CDR3 has 18 residues. Sequences were derived from PBMCs, sampled before anti-PD-1 therapy. This rearrangement joins TRBV5-5 to TRBJ1-4, with a weak D call TRBD1 (6 bases). This sequence originates from a human donor with advanced basal cell or squamous cell carcinoma (not recorded which). The CDR3 protein is CASSFAGGVHPTNEKLFF. As DNA, the CDR3 is TGTGCCAGCAGCTTTGCCGGGGGCGTCCATCCCACTAATGAAAAACTGTTTTTT.